This T cell receptor (beta chain) was captured in a study of blood T cell repertoires in COVID-19. About the research overall: Samples of COVID-19 (acute and convalescent) were obtained from the United States, Italy and Spain. From T cells, B-cell-depleted T cells, or PBMCs came the material, which was cDNA or gDNA.

The CDR3 loop spans 12 amino acids. Germline V gene data show CDR1 as MNHEY and CDR2 as SVGAGI. Between the trimmed V and J ends, which lost 7 bases and 8 bases, there was a span of 14 bases. Recruited during active infection, patients (from Seattle) were subsequently followed longitudinally. Source study methods: Reference gene primers were amplified, and this amplification served to estimate nucleated cell counts. Using immunoSEQ multiplex PCR, the repertoire was profiled, and TCRdb retains in-frame clones only, with some absent. That table gives V, J and clone size, and the DNA gave D and trimming. This table holds 250,000 to 300,000 clones, approximately 90% found once.

Sample: peripheral blood. The source of this sequence is a woman in her twenties or thirties with COVID-19, enrolled during active disease. This rearrangement joins TRBV6-5 to TRBJ1-2; D is perhaps TRBD1 (5 bases). The CDR3, as DNA: TGTGCCAGCACCATAGACAGACTCGGCTACACCTTC. Translated: CASTIDRLGYTF.